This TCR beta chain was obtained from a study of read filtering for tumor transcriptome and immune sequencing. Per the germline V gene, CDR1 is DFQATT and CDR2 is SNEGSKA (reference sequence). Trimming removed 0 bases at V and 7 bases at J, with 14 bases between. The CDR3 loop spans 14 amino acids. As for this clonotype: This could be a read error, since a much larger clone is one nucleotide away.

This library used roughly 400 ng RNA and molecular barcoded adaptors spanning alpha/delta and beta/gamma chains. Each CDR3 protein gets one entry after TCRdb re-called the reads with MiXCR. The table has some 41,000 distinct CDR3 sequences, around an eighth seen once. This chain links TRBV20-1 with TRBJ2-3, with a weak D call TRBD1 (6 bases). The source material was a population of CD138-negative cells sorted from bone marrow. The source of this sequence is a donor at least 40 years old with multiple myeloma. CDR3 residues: CSARDPTGTNTQYF. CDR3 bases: TGCAGTGCTAGAGATCCCACAGGGACGAATACGCAGTATTTT.